This is a list of T cell receptor beta chains from one sample in a study of T cell responses to AZD1222 COVID-19 vaccine. Profiled with immunoSEQ multiplex PCR; TCRdb holds only in-frame clones, not every one. The sample shows 150,000 to 200,000 clones, roughly 94% of them seen only once. The sequencing here drew on peripheral blood, taken 28 days after the second AZD1222 dose. All receptors derive from an adult who received the AZD1222 COVID-19 vaccine. Both conserved end residues are part of each CDR3. Each record gives: J gene, clone size, V gene, D gene, CDR3 protein, CDR3 DNA. The D gene is left open where the match is weak. Only some rows state a clone size, as once, few, many or a class for expanded clones.

J: TRBJ2-1; size: NA; V: TRBV7-8; D: NA; CDR3: CATTSGRVDNEQFF; DNA: TGTGCCACTACCTCAGGGCGGGTAGACAATGAGCAGTTCTTC
J: TRBJ2-3; size: NA; V: TRBV9; D: TRBD2; CDR3: CASSAGLAGGRDTQYF; DNA: TGTGCCAGCAGCGCCGGACTAGCGGGAGGTCGGGATACGCAGTATTTT
J: TRBJ1-1; size: NA; V: TRBV4-1; D: NA; CDR3: CASSPTKMNTEAFF; DNA: TGCGCCAGCAGCCCCACCAAGATGAACACTGAAGCTTTCTTT
J: TRBJ2-1; size: NA; V: TRBV28; D: NA; CDR3: CASSSTGRNFF; DNA: TGTGCCAGCAGTTCTACAGGGAGAAACTTCTTC
J: TRBJ2-1; size: NA; V: TRBV18; D: TRBD2; CDR3: CASSPQLAPEHEQFF; DNA: TGTGCCAGCTCACCCCAACTAGCGCCGGAACATGAGCAGTTCTTC
J: TRBJ2-5; size: NA; V: TRBV7-6; D: TRBD1; CDR3: CASSLGGQGLRETQYF; DNA: TGTGCCAGCAGCTTAGGGGGACAGGGTTTGCGGGAGACCCAGTACTTC
J: TRBJ2-1; size: few; V: TRBV5-1; D: TRBD2; CDR3: CASSSGLAGNEQFF; DNA: TGCGCCAGCAGCTCGGGACTAGCCGGCAATGAGCAGTTCTTC
J: TRBJ2-1; size: NA; V: TRBV5-1; D: TRBD1; CDR3: CASSYRDRGPDEQFF; DNA: TGCGCCAGCAGCTACCGGGACAGGGGGCCAGATGAGCAGTTCTTC
J: TRBJ2-5; size: NA; V: TRBV7-2; D: TRBD2; CDR3: CASSVTGTSGSGETQYF; DNA: TGTGCCAGCAGCGTGACCGGGACTAGCGGGAGCGGGGAGACCCAGTACTTC
J: TRBJ2-7; size: NA; V: TRBV19; D: NA; CDR3: CASSIGRETYEQYF; DNA: TGTGCCAGTAGTATAGGCCGGGAGACCTACGAGCAGTACTTC
J: TRBJ2-1; size: NA; V: TRBV7-2; D: TRBD2; CDR3: CASSSGLAGSEQFF; DNA: TGTGCCAGCTCCTCGGGACTAGCAGGTAGTGAGCAGTTCTTC
J: TRBJ2-1; size: once; V: TRBV5-1; D: TRBD2; CDR3: CASSLIKRGGGNEQFF; DNA: TGCGCCAGCAGCTTGATTAAGCGGGGCGGTGGTAATGAGCAGTTCTTC
J: TRBJ2-7; size: NA; V: TRBV6-5; D: NA; CDR3: CASGAYTESYEQYF; DNA: TGTGCCAGCGGGGCATACACCGAGTCCTACGAGCAGTACTTC
J: TRBJ2-1; size: NA; V: TRBV6-2/TRBV6-3; D: TRBD2; CDR3: CASSATSGTYNEQFF; DNA: TGTGCCAGCAGCGCGACTAGCGGGACCTACAATGAGCAGTTCTTC
J: TRBJ1-5; size: NA; V: TRBV19; D: NA; CDR3: CASSTSILLGNQPQHF; DNA: TGTGCCAGTAGTACCTCGATTCTACTTGGCAATCAGCCCCAGCATTTT